This TCR beta chain was sequenced during a study of low-dose radiotherapy and immunotherapy resistance in tumors. Study at large: Treatment consisted of nivolumab 240 mg every two weeks and ipilimumab 1 mg/kg every six weeks, given intravenously to patients.

First-strand cDNA relied on TRAV- and TRBV-specific primers spanning alpha and beta chains. TCR amplification used roughly 20 PCR cycles, a constant-region primer and a V-primer adapter. TCRdb processed the reads anew with MiXCR; each CDR3 protein has one entry. The sample has roughly 17,000 distinct CDR3 sequences, roughly 70% seen once. The sequence was obtained from a human donor with advanced metastatic prostate, ovarian, gallbladder or colorectal cancer (not recorded which). This table probably holds off-target reads from a library built for another chain.

CDR3 bases: TGCAGCGTTGGGCAGGCCTCCTACGAGCAGTACTTC. Its protein product is CSVGQASYEQYF. This chain joins TRBV29-1 and TRBJ2-7; D is unclear. The CDR3 spans 12 residues. Germline CDR1 reads SQVTM; CDR2 reads ANQGSEA. The V gene lost 4 bases and the J gene lost 0 bases, with 7 bases spanning the gap.